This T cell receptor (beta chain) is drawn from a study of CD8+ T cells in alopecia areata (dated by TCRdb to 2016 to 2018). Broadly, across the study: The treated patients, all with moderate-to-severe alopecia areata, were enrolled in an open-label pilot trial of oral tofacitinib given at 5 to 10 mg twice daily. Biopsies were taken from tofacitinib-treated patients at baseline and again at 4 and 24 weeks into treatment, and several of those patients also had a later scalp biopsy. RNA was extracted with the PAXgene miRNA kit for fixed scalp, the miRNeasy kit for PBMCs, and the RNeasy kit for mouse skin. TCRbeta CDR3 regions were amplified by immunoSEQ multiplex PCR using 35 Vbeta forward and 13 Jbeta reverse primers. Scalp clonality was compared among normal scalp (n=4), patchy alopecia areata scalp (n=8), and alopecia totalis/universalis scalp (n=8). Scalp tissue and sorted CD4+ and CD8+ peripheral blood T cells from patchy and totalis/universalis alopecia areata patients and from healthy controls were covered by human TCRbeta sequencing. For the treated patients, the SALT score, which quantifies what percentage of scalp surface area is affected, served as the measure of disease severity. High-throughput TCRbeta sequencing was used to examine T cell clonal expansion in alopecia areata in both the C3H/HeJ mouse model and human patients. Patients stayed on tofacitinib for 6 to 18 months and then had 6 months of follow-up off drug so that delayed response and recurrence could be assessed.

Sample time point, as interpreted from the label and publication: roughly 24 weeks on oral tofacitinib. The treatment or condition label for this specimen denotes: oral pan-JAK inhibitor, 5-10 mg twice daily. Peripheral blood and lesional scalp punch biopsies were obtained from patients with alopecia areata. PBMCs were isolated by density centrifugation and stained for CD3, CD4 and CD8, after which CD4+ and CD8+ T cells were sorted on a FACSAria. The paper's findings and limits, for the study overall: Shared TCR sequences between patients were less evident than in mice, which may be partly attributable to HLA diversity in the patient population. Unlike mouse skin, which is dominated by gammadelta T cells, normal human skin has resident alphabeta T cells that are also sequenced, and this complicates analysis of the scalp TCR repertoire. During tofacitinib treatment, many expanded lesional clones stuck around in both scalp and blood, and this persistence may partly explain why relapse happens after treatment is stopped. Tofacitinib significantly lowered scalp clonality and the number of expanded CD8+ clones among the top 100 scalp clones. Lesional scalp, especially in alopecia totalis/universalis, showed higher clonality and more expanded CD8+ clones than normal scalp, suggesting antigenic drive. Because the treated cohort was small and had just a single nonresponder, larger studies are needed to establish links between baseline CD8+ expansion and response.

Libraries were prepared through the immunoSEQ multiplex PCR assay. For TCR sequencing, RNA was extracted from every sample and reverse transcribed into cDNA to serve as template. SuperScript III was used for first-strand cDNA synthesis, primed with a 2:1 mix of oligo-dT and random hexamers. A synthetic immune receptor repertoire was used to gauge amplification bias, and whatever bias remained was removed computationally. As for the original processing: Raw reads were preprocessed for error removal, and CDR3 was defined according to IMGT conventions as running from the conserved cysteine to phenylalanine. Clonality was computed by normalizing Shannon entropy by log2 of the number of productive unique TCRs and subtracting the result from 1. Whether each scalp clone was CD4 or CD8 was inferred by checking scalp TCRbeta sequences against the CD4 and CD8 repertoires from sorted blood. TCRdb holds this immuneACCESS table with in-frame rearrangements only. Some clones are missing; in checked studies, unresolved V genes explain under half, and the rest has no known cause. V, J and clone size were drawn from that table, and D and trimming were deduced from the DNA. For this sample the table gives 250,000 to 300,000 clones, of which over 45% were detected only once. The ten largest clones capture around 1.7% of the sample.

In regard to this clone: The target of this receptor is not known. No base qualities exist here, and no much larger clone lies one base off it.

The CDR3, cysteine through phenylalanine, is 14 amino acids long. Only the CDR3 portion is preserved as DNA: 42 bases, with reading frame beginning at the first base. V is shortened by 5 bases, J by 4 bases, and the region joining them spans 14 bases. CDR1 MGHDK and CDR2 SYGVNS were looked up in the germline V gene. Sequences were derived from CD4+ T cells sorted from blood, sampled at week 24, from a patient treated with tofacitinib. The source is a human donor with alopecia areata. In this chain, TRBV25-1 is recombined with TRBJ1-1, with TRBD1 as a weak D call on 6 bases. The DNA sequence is TGTGCCAGCAGTCCCTACAGGGATGGCACTGAAGCTTTCTTT. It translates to CASSPYRDGTEAFF.